This T cell receptor beta chain was sequenced in a study of CD8+ T cells in alopecia areata. Study overall: Twice daily, treated patients received 5 to 10 mg of oral tofacitinib. A 6-month off-drug phase came after tofacitinib, which had lasted 6 to 18 months. Study outcomes and limitations: Scalp lesions, especially in alopecia totalis/universalis, had higher clonality than normal scalp.

Investigators isolated RNA and reverse transcribed it into cDNA to act as the sequencing template. Repertoires were generated with immunoSEQ multiplex PCR, while TCRdb's copy carries only in-frame clones and drops some. Among about 180,000 clones listed, about 48% were seen once. For this clone: Its antigen remains unidentified.

Sample treatment: oral pan-JAK inhibitor, 5-10 mg twice daily. The CDR3 is 13 amino acids. CDR1 and CDR2 (germline): MGHRA, YSYEKL. V was trimmed by 1 base and J by 6 bases, leaving 10 bases between them. Sample: CD8+ T cells sorted from blood, taken at week 24, from a patient treated with tofacitinib. The source of this sequence is a human donor with alopecia areata. The chain combines TRBV4-1 with TRBJ2-7; D could derive from TRBD1 or TRBD2 (5 bases each). The CDR3 protein is CASSQAVGTEQYF. The DNA of the CDR3 is TGCGCCAGCAGCCAAGCGGTAGGGACCGAGCAGTACTTC.